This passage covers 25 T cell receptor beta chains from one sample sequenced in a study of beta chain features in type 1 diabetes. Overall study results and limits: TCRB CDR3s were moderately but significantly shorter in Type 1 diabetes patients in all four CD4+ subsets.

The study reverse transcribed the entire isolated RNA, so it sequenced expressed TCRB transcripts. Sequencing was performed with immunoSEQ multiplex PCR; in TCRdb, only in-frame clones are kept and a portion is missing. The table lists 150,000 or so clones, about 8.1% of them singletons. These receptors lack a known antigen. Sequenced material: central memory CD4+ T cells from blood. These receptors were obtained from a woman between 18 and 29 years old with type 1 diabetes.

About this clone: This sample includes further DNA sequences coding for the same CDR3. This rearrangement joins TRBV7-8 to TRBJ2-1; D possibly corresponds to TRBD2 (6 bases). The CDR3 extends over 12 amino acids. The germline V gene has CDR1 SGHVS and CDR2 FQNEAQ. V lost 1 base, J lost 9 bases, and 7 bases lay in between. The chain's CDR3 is CASSLGGGEQFF. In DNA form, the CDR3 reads TGTGCCAGCAGCTTAGGGGGAGGTGAGCAGTTCTTC.

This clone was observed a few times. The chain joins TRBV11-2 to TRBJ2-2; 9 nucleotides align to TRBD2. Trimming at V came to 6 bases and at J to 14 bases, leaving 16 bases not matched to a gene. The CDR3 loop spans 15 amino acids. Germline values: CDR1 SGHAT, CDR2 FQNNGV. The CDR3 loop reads CASSSTREGRRVLFF. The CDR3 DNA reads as TGTGCCAGCAGTTCCACGCGGGAGGGTCGAAGAGTACTGTTTTTT.

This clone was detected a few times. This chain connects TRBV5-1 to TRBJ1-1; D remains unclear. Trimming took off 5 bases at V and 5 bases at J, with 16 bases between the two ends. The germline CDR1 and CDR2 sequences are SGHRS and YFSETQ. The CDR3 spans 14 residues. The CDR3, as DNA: TGCGCCAGCAGAAACGTAGCGGGTTGGACTGAAGCTTTCTTT. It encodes CASRNVAGWTEAFF.

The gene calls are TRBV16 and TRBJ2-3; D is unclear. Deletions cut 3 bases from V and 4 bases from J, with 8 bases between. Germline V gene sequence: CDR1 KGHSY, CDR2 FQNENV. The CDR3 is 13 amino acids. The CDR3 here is CASSQPVADTQYF. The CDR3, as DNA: TGTGCCAGCAGCCAGCCAGTCGCAGATACGCAGTATTTT.

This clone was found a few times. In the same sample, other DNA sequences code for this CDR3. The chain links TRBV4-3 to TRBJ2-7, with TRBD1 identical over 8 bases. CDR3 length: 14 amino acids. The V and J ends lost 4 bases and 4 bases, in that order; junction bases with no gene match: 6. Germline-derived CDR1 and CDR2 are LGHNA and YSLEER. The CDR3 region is CASSRDRGPYEQYF. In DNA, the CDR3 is TGCGCCAGCAGCCGAGACAGGGGACCTTACGAGCAGTACTTC.

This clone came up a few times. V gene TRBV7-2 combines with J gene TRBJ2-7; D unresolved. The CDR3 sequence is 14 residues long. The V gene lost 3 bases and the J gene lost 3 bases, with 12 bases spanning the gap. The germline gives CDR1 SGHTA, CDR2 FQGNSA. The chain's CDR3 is CASSLELGHYEQYF. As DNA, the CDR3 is TGTGCCAGCAGCTTGGAGTTGGGTCACTACGAGCAGTACTTC.

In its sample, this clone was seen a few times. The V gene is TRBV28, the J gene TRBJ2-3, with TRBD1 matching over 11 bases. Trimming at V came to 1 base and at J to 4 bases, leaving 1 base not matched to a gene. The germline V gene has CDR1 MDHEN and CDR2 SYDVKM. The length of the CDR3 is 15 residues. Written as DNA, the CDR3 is TGTGCCAGCAGTTTATCGGGACAGGGGGCAGATACGCAGTATTTT. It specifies CASSLSGQGADTQYF.

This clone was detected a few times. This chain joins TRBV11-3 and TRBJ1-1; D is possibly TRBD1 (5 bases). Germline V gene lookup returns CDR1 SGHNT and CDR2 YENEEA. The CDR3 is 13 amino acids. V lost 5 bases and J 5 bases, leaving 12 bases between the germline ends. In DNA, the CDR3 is TGTGCCAGCAGCGTCGGGGGTGGGACTGAAGCTTTCTTT. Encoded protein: CASSVGGGTEAFF.

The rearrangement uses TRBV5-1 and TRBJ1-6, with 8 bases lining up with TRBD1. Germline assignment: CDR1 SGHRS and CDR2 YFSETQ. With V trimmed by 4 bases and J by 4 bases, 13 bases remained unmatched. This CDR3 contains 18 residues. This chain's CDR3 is CASSTGQGGVSYNSPLHF. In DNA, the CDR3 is TGCGCCAGCAGCACCGGACAGGGCGGCGTCTCGTATAATTCACCCCTCCACTTT.

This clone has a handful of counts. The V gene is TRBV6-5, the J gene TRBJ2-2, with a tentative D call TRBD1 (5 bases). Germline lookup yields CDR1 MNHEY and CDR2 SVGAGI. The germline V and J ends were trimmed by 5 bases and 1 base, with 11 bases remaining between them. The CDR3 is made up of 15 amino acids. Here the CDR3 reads CASSRDRKNTGELFF. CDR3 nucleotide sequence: TGTGCCAGCAGTCGAGACAGAAAGAACACCGGGGAGCTGTTTTTT.

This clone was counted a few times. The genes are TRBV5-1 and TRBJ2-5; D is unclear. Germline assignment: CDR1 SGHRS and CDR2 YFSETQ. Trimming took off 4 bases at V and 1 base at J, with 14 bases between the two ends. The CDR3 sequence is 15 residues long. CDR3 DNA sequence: TGCGCCAGCAGCATCACTACTGGCCTCCAAGAGACCCAGTACTTC. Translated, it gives CASSITTGLQETQYF.

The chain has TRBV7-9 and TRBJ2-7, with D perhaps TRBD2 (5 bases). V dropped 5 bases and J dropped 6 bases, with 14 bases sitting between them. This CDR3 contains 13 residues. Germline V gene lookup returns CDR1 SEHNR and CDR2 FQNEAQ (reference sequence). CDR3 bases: TGTGCCAGCAGCCCCCGACGGGATGTCGAGCAGTACTTC. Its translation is CASSPRRDVEQYF.

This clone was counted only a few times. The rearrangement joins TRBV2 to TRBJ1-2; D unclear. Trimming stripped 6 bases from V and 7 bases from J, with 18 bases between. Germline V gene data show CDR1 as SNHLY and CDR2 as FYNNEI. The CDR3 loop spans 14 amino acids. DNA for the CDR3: TGTGCCAGCAGGGTCCCGGCGGCCCTGCTTGGCTACACCTTC. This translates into CASRVPAALLGYTF.

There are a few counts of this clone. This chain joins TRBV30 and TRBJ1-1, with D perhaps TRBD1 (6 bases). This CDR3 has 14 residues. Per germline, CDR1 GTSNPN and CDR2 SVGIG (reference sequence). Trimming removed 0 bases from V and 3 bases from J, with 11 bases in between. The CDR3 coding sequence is TGTGCCTGGAGTGTATTGGGGGCCGACACTGAAGCTTTCTTT. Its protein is CAWSVLGADTEAFF.

CDR3 amino acids: CASSGRGQGADTQYF. The CDR3 region has the DNA TGTGCCAGCAGCGGACGAGGACAGGGGGCCGATACGCAGTATTTT. The rearrangement joins TRBV7-2 to TRBJ2-3; 11 bases match TRBD1. V lost 5 bases and J lost 6; bases outside the gene matches: 7. Germline V gene lookup returns CDR1 SGHTA and CDR2 FQGNSA. This CDR3 has 15 amino acids.

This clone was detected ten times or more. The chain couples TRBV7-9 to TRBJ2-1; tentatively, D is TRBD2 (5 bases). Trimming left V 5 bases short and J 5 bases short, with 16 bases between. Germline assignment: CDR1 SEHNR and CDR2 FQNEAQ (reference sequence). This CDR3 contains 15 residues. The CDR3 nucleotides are TGTGCCAGCAGCCCTAGTCGGGGAGTACACAATGAGCAGTTCTTC. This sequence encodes CASSPSRGVHNEQFF.

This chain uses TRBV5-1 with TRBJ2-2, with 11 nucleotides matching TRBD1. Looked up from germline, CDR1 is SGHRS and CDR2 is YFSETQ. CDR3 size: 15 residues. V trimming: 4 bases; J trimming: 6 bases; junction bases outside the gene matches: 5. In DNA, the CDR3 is TGCGCCAGCAGCGACCGGACAGGGGGCCCCGGGGAGCTGTTTTTT. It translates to CASSDRTGGPGELFF. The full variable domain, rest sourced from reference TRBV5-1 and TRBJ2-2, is KAGVTQTPRYLIKTRGQQVTLSCSPISGHRSVSWYQQTPGQGLQFLFEYFSETQRNKGNFPGRFSGRQFSNSRSEMNVSTLELGDSALYLCASSDRTGGPGELFFGEGSRLTVL.

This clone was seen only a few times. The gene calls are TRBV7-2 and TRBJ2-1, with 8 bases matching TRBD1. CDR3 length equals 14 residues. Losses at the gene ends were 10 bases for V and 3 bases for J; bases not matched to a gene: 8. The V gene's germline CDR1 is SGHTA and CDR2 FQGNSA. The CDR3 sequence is CAITAGQGYNEQFF. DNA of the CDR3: TGTGCCATAACTGCCGGACAGGGCTACAATGAGCAGTTCTTC.

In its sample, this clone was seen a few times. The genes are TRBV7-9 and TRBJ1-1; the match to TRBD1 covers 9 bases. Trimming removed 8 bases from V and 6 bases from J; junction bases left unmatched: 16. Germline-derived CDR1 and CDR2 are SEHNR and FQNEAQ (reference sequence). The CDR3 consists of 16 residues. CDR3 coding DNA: TGTGCCAGCTCCCGGGGGGGACAGGGCGGAGGGGCTGAAGCTTTCTTT. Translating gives CASSRGGQGGGAEAFF.

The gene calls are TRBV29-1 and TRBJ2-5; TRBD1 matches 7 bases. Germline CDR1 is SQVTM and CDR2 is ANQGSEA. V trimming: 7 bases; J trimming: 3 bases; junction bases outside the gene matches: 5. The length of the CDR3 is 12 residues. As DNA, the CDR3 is TGCAGCGGGAGAGGGACAGAAGAGACCCAGTACTTC. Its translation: CSGRGTEETQYF.

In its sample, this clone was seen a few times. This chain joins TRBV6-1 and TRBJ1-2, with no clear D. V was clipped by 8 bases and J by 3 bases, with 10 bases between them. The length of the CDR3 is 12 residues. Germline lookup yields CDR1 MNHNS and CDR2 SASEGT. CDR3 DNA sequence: TGTGCCAGCCAAGGACTTGACTATGGCTACACCTTC. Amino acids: CASQGLDYGYTF.

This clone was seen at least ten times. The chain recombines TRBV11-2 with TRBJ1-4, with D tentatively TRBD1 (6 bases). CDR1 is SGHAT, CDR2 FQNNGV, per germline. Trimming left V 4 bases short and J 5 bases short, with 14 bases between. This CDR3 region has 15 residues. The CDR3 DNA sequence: TGTGCCAGCAGCTCCTCGACAGGCACAAATGAAAAACTGTTTTTT. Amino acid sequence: CASSSSTGTNEKLFF.

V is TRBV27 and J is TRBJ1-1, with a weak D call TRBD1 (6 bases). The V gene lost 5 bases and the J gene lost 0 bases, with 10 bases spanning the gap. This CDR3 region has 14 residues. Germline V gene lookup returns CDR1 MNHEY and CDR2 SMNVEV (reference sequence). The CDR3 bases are TGTGCCAGCAGTCCGGACAGCCTGAACACTGAAGCTTTCTTT. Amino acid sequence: CASSPDSLNTEAFF.

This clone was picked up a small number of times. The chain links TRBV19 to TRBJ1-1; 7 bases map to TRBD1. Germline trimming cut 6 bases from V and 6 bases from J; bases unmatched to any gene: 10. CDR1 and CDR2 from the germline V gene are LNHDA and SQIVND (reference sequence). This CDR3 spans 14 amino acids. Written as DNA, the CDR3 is TGTGCCAGTAGACCGACAGGGTTTCGATCTGAAGCTTTCTTT. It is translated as CASRPTGFRSEAFF.

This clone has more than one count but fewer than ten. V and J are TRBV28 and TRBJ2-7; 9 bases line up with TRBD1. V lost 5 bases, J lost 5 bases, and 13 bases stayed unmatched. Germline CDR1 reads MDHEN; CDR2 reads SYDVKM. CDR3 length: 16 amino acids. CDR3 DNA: TGTGCCAGCAGTCGGGCCCGTGGACAGGGGATGAACGAGCAGTACTTC. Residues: CASSRARGQGMNEQYF.